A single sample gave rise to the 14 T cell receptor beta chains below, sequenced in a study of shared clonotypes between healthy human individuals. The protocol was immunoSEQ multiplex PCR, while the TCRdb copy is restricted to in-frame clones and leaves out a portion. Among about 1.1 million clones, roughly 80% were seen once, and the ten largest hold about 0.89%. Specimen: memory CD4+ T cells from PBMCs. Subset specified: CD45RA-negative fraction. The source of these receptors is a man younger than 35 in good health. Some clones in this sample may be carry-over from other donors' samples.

CDR3 sequence reads: CASSDGFGNYGYTF. The CDR3 nucleotides read TGTGCCAGCAGCGATGGTTTTGGAAACTATGGCTACACCTTC. The chain couples TRBV9 to TRBJ1-2, with no clear D. Trimming cost V 3 bases and J 2 bases, with 11 bases left between them. The CDR3 sequence is 14 residues long. Germline CDR1 SGDLS, CDR2 YYNGEE.

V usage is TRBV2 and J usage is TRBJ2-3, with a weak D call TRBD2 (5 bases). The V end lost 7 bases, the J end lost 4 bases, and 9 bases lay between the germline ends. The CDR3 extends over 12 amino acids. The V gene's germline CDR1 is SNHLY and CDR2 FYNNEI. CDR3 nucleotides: TGTGCCAGCACTTATAGCGCAGATACGCAGTATTTT. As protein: CASTYSADTQYF.

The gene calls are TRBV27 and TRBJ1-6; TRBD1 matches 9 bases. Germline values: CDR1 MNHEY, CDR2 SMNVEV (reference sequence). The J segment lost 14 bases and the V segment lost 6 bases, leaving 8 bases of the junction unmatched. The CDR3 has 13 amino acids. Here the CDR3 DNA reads TGTGCCAGCAGACCGGGACAGGGAGTTTCCCTCCACTTT. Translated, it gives CASRPGQGVSLHF.

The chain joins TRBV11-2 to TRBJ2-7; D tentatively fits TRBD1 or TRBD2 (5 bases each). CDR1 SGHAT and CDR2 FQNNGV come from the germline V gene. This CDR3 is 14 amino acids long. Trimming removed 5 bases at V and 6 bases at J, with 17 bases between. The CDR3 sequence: CASSPERGRIEQYF. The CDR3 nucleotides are TGTGCCAGCAGCCCCGAGAGGGGACGGATCGAGCAGTACTTC.

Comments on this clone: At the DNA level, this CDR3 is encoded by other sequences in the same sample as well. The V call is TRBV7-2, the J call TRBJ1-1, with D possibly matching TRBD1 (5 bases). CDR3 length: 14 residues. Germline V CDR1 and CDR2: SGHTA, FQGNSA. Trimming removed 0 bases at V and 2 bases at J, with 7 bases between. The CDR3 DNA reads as TGTGCCAGCAGCTTAGCGGGGGGTAACACTGAAGCTTTCTTT. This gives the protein CASSLAGGNTEAFF.

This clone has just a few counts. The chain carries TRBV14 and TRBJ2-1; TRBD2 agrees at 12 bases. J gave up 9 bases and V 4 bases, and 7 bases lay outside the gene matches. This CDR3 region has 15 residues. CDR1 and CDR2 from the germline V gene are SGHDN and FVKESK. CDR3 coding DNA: TGTGCCAGCAGCCGTCTAGCGGGAGGGGCCGGTGAGCAGTTCTTC. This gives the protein CASSRLAGGAGEQFF.

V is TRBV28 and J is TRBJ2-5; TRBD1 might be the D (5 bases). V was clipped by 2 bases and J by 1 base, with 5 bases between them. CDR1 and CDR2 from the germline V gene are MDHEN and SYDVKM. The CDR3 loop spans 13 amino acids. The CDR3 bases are TGTGCCAGCAGTTTAGGGGCCCAAGAGACCCAGTACTTC. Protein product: CASSLGAQETQYF.

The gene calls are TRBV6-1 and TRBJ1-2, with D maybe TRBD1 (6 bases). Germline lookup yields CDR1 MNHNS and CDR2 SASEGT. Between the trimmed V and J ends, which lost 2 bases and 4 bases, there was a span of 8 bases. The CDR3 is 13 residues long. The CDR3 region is CASSERGIYGYTF. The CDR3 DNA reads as TGTGCCAGCAGTGAAAGGGGGATCTATGGCTACACCTTC.

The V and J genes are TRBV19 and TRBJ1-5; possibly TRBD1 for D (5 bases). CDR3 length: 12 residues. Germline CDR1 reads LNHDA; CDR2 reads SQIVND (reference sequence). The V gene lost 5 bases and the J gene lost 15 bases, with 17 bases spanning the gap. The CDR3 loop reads CASSFGTQFWHF. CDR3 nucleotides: TGTGCCAGTAGTTTTGGGACGCAGTTTTGGCATTTT.

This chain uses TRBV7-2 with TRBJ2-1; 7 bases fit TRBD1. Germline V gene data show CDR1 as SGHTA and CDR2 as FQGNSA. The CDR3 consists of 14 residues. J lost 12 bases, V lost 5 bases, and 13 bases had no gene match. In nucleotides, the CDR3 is TGTGCCAGCAGCCTCGGCCGTTCACAGGGGACGCAGTTCTTC. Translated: CASSLGRSQGTQFF.

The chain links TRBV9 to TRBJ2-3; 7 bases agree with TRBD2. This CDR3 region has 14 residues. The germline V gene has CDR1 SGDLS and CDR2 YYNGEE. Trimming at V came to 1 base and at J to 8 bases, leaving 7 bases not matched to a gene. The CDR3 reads CASSVTSGGGTQYF. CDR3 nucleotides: TGTGCCAGCAGCGTAACCTCGGGGGGAGGTACGCAGTATTTT.

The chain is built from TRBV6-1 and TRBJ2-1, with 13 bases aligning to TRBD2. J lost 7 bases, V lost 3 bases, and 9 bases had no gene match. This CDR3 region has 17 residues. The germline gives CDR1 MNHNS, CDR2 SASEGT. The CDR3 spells CASSDPLGTSGKNEQFF. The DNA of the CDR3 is TGTGCCAGCAGTGATCCGCTAGGGACTAGCGGGAAAAATGAGCAGTTCTTC.

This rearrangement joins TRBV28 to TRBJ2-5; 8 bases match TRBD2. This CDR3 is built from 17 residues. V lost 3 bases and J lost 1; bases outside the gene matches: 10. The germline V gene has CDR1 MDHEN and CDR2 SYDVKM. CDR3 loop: CASSLGLSSGPQETQYF. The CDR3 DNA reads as TGTGCCAGCAGTTTGGGACTTTCTAGCGGGCCCCAAGAGACCCAGTACTTC.

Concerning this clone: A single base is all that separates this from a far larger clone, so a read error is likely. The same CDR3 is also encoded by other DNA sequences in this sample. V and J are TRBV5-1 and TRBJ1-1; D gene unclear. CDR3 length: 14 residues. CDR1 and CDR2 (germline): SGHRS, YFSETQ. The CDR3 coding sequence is TGCGCCAGCAGCATCCAGACGGCGAACACTGAGGCTTTCTTT. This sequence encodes CASSIQTANTEAFF.